This T cell receptor beta chain was identified in a study of control samples from healthy donors and cancer patients. In its sample, this clone is medium-sized. Assay: immunoSEQ multiplex PCR; the TCRdb copy retains only in-frame clones and omits some. The top ten clones hold around 8.1% of a sample with fewer than 150,000 clones, roughly 90% of them seen once. CDR1 is SGDLS, CDR2 YYNGEE, per germline. The CDR3 extends over 16 amino acids. V lost 4 bases, J lost 2 bases, and 19 bases lay in between. The sequencing sample was made of blood. The chain combines TRBV9 with TRBJ2-7; D is possibly TRBD1 (6 bases). The TCR originated in a man between 18 and 29 years old in good health. This CDR3 is CASSPTGGRDPYEQYF. CDR3 coding DNA: TGTGCCAGCAGCCCAACTGGGGGCAGGGACCCCTACGAGCAGTACTTC.